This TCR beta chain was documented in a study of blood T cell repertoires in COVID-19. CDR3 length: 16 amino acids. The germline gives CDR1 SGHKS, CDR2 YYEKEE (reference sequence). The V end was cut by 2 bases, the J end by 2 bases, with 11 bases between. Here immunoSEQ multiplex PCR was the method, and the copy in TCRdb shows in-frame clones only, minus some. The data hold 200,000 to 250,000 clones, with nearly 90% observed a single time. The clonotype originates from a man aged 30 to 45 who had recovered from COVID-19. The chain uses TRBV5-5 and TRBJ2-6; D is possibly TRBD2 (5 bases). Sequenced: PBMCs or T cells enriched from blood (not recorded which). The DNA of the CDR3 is TGTGCCAGCAGCTTATTCCCGGGGACTGGGGCCAACGTCCTGACTTTC. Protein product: CASSLFPGTGANVLTF.